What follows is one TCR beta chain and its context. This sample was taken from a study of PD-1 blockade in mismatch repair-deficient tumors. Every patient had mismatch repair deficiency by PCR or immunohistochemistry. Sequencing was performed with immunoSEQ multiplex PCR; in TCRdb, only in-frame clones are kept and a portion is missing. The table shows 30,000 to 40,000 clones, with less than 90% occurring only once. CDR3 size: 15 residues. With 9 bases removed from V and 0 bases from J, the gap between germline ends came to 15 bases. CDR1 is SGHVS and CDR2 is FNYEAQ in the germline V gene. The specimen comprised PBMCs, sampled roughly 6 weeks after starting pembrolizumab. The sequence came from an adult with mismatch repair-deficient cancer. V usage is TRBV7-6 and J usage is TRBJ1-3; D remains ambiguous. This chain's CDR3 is CASSGGSSSGNTIYF. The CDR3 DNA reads TGTGCCAGTTCAGGAGGGTCAAGCTCTGGAAACACCATATATTTT. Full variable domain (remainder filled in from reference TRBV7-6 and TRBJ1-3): GAGVSQSPRYKVTKRGQDVALRCDPISGHVSLYWYRQALGQGPEFLTYFNYEAQQDKSGLPNDRFSAERPEGSISTLTIQRTEQRDSAMYRCASSGGSSSGNTIYFGEGSWLTVV.